These T cell receptor beta chains were read from a single sample in a study of cytomegalovirus exposure and HLA in healthy donors. Produced via immunoSEQ multiplex PCR; TCRdb's table is partial and in-frame only. The sample has more than 65,000 clones, 74% seen once; the top ten hold over 8.5%. The sequenced sample consisted of PBMCs. These receptors originate from an older woman in good health and CMV-seropositive. Each CDR3 is given with its conserved first and last residue. Each record gives: D gene, J gene, V gene, clone size, CDR3 DNA, CDR3 protein. A D gene is named only where the DNA matches it firmly. Size values are once, few and many counts, or a class for expanded clones, and some rows have none.

.	TRBJ1-4	TRBV6-1	few	TGTGTCAGCAATTGCAGGTCATCGGGGGATGAAAAACTGTTTTTT	CVSNCRSSGDEKLFF
.	TRBJ1-2	TRBV19	.	TGTGCCAGCAGATGTGGCTACACCTTC	CASRCGYTF
TRBD1	TRBJ1-6	TRBV11-2	.	TGTGCCAGCAGCCAGGGACAGGTCAATTCACCCCTCCACTTT	CASSQGQVNSPLHF
.	TRBJ2-1	TRBV11-3	.	TGTGCCAGCAGCTTAGGGAGCTACAATGAGCAGTTCTTC	CASSLGSYNEQFF
TRBD1	TRBJ1-1	TRBV6-5	.	TGTGCCAGCAGGGGACAGGGCAGGAGCACTGAAGCTTTCTTT	CASRGQGRSTEAFF
TRBD1	TRBJ1-1	TRBV29-1	.	TGCAGCGTCGACAGGGCTCGTGAAGCTTTCTTT	CSVDRAREAFF
TRBD1	TRBJ1-5	TRBV4-1	.	TGCGCCAGCAGCCAAGATCGCACAGGGGGACAGCCCCAGCATTTT	CASSQDRTGGQPQHF
TRBD1	TRBJ1-1	TRBV11-2	.	TGTGCCAGCGGACGAACAGGGGGAAGCACTGAAGCTTTCTTT	CASGRTGGSTEAFF
.	TRBJ1-5	TRBV30	.	TGTGCCTGGAAGGGAGGCCGCAATCAGCCCCAGCATTTT	CAWKGGRNQPQHF
.	TRBJ1-2	TRBV9	.	TGTGCCAGCAGCGTAGCTCTGGACAGTAGAGGTGGCTACACCTTC	CASSVALDSRGGYTF
.	TRBJ2-5	TRBV19	.	TGTGCCAGTAGCGCGGGGTCGGGTACCCAAAGGACCCAGTACTTC	CASSAGSGTQRTQYF
.	TRBJ1-4	TRBV28	.	TGTGCCGCAGGGAATAGTAATCCTAATGAAAAACTGTTTTTT	CAAGNSNPNEKLFF
TRBD2	TRBJ2-1	TRBV6-5	.	TGTGCCAGCGCAGTAGCGGGGGAATTCAATGAGCAGTTCTTC	CASAVAGEFNEQFF
.	TRBJ1-4	TRBV30	.	TGTGCCTGTGACAGGAGTGAAAAACTGTTTTTT	CACDRSEKLFF
TRBD1	TRBJ2-1	TRBV14	few	TGTGCCAGCAGCCTACAGGGGTACTACAATGAGCAGTTCTTC	CASSLQGYYNEQFF
.	TRBJ1-1	TRBV5-1	.	TGCGCCAGCAGGCTAGGAGGGGTGAACACTGAAGCTTTCTTT	CASRLGGVNTEAFF
TRBD1	TRBJ1-1	TRBV6-6	.	TGTGCCAGCAGTCCCCGACAGGGGATGAACACTGAAGCTTTCTTT	CASSPRQGMNTEAFF
.	TRBJ1-4	TRBV19	.	TGTGCCAGTAGTATCGCCCGGGGGAGAAATGAAAAACTGTTTTTT	CASSIARGRNEKLFF
.	TRBJ2-7	TRBV12-5	.	TGTGCTAGTGGTTTAGGCTCCGCGGGCGAGCAGTACTTC	CASGLGSAGEQYF
TRBD1	TRBJ1-2	TRBV11-2	once	TGTGCCAGCAGCCCCGGACAGGGCCTTTCGGGCTACACCTTC	CASSPGQGLSGYTF
.	TRBJ2-7	TRBV2	once	TGTGCCAGCAGGCGGGACGGTAGCTCCTACGAGCAGTACTTC	CASRRDGSSYEQYF
.	TRBJ1-6	TRBV30	.	TGTGCCTGGAGTGGAAGGGGGATGGCTTCACCCCTCCACTTT	CAWSGRGMASPLHF
.	TRBJ2-1	TRBV7-2	.	TGTGCCAGCAGCCCCTTTGCAGGGGCTAACGAGCAGTTCTTC	CASSPFAGANEQFF
TRBD1	TRBJ1-4	TRBV7-3	many	TGTGCCAGCAGCTCCAAGACAGGGAACTCAACTAATGAAAAACTGTTTTTT	CASSSKTGNSTNEKLFF
TRBD2	TRBJ2-7	TRBV14	.	TGTGCCAGCAGCTGGACTAGCGGAATTTACGAGCAGTACTTC	CASSWTSGIYEQYF
.	TRBJ2-2	TRBV14	.	TGTGCCAGCAGTTACGGGGGGAACACCGGGGAGCTGTTTTTT	CASSYGGNTGELFF
.	TRBJ1-1	TRBV6-5	.	TGTGCCAGCAGTTGGGACAAGAACACTGAAGCTTTCTTT	CASSWDKNTEAFF
TRBD2	TRBJ2-3	TRBV5-6	.	TGTGCCAGCAGCTTTATAGCGGGAGGGCCCCTCCACACAGATACGCAGTATTTT	CASSFIAGGPLHTDTQYF
TRBD1	TRBJ1-5	TRBV19	.	TGTGCCAGTAGTCTACCTCCGGACAGGGGTGGCAATCAGCCCCAGCATTTT	CASSLPPDRGGNQPQHF
TRBD1	TRBJ2-7	TRBV6-5	.	TGTGCCAGCAGAATCCGGGACAGGGGGCTTTACGAGCAGTACTTC	CASRIRDRGLYEQYF
TRBD2	TRBJ2-3	TRBV5-1	.	TGCGCCAGCAGCTTGGCGTCAGCGGGGGACACAGATACGCAGTATTTT	CASSLASAGDTDTQYF
.	TRBJ2-7	TRBV5-6	.	TGTGCCAGCAGGTGGAGGGGCTTGAGGGAGCAGTACTTC	CASRWRGLREQYF
.	TRBJ1-5	TRBV6-4	.	TGTGCCAGCAGTGACTTCCCCGGACGGGGAAGCAATCAGCCCCAGCATTTT	CASSDFPGRGSNQPQHF
TRBD2	TRBJ2-2	TRBV6-6	.	TGTGCCAGCGTCAGGGAGGGGTCTAGTACCGGGGAGCTGTTTTTT	CASVREGSSTGELFF
.	TRBJ2-7	TRBV19	.	TGTGCCAGTAGGGCAGGGTCAGGGTCCTACGAGCAGTACTTC	CASRAGSGSYEQYF
TRBD2	TRBJ2-7	TRBV7-2	.	TGTGCCAGCAGCCCCCGGACTAGTGCCTACGAGCAGTACTTC	CASSPRTSAYEQYF
TRBD1	TRBJ2-3	TRBV9	.	TGTGCCAGCAGGACAGGGGAGACAGATACGCAGTATTTT	CASRTGETDTQYF
TRBD1	TRBJ2-6	TRBV5-1	medium-sized	TGCGCCAGCAGCTTCGGCTCCGGGACAGGTATCTCTGGGGCCAACGTCCTGACTTTC	CASSFGSGTGISGANVLTF
TRBD1	TRBJ1-5	TRBV4-2	.	TGTGCCAGCAGCCAAGTCGACAGGGGGGTGCAGCCCCAGCATTTT	CASSQVDRGVQPQHF
TRBD1	TRBJ1-4	TRBV6-5	.	TGTGCCAGCAGGCGGGACAGACAACTGTTTTTT	CASRRDRQLFF
TRBD1	TRBJ1-1	TRBV7-2	few	TGTGCCAGCAGCCCGAGACAGGGACACACTGAAGCTTTCTTT	CASSPRQGHTEAFF
.	TRBJ1-1	TRBV6-1	.	TGTGCCAGCAGTGAAGCCGGGGGGCGTAGGAACACTGAAGCTTTCTTT	CASSEAGGRRNTEAFF
.	TRBJ2-7	TRBV5-1	.	TGCGCCAGCAGCTTGGGGGGGCTGAACTACGAGCAGTACTTC	CASSLGGLNYEQYF
TRBD2	TRBJ2-5	TRBV29-1	.	TGCAGCTTACGAGGGTTAGCGGGGGCCCAACCAGGGACCCAGTACTTC	CSLRGLAGAQPGTQYF
.	TRBJ2-5	TRBV27	once	TGTGCCAGCAGTTTAATTGGTGCAGGGCAAGAGACCCAGTACTTC	CASSLIGAGQETQYF
TRBD2	TRBJ2-1	TRBV19	.	TGTGCCAGTAGGTCACTACTAGCGGGAGGCAATGAGCAGTTCTTC	CASRSLLAGGNEQFF
TRBD2	TRBJ2-1	TRBV4-2	.	TGTGCCAGCAGCCAAACGACTAGCGGGGGCTACAATGAGCAGTTCTTC	CASSQTTSGGYNEQFF
.	TRBJ1-5	TRBV29-1	few	TGCAGCGTTCATGGTGGCTGGAATCAGCCCCAGCATTTT	CSVHGGWNQPQHF
.	TRBJ2-3	TRBV21-1	.	TGTGCCAGCACTGCCCAGTGGTGTACAGATACGCAGTATTTT	CASTAQWCTDTQYF
TRBD2	TRBJ2-1	TRBV4-1	.	TGCGCCAGCAGCCAAGATCGGGGGACTAGCGGGAGTCATGAGCAGTTCTTC	CASSQDRGTSGSHEQFF
TRBD1	TRBJ2-1	TRBV6-5	.	TGTGCCAGCGGGACAGGGTCGAGTGAGCAGTTCTTC	CASGTGSSEQFF